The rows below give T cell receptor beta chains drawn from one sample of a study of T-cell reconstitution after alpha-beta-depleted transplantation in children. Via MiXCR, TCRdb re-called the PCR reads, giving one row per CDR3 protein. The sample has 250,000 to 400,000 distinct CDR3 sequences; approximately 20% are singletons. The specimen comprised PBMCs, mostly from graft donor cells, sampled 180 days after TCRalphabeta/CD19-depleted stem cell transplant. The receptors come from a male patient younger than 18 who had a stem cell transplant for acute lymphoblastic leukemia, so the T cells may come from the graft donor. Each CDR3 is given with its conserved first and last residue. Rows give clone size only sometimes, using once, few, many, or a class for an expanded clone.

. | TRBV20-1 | CSARTGTSAYNEQFF
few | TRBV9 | CASSPRAAMTYEQYF
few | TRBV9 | CASSVELGTDTQYF
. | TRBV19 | CASSIRQGGYNEQFF
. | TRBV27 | CASSLYTAYEQYF
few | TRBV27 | CASSLNEDNQPQHF
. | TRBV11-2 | CASREYNEQFF
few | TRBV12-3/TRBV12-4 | CASSFRVRNNYGYTF
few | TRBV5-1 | CASSLELATNTGELFF
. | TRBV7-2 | CASSGGRALVKTQYF
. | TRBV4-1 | CASSHWTSGRGSSYNEQFF
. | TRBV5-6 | CASSLGWGLAGFMENIQYF
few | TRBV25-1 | CASKGSPVGEETQYF
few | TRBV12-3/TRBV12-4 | CASSSTSQYF
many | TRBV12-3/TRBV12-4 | CASSPWDRHYTF
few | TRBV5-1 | CASSPPTGPLDTQYF
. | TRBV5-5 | CASSRVGNEQFF
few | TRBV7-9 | CASSPFRGGRETQYF
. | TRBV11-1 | CASSLPSLDTQYF
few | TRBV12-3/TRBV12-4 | CASTGGGHRNQPQHF
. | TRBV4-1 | CASSHGQGPYEQYF
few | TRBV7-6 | CASSSSGQGPNTEAFF
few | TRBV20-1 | CSAVPGHSNTEAFF
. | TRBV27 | CASSESRNSQETQYF
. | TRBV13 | CASSRQANEQFF
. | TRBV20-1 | CSARDRDFQPQHF
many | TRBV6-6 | CASRPTGYEQYF
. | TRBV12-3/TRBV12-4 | CASSPGTLKSYNEQFF
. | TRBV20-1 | CSARDRLRAVYEQYF
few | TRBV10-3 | CAISPRTSGSNEQFF
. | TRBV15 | CATSRGPENTYGYTF